This T cell receptor (beta chain) was profiled in a study of pediatric ulcerative colitis. Broader study findings: Blood-rectal clonal overlap within each person was significantly higher in ulcerative colitis patients than controls.

A remark on this clone: Its antigen is unknown.

This CDR3 has 14 residues. Between the trimmed V and J ends, which lost 6 bases and 0 bases, there was a span of 15 bases. Germline CDR1 is SQVTM and CDR2 is ANQGSEA. Ulcerative colitis patients received no immunosuppressive medication before the diagnostic colonoscopy. Clones were read by immunoSEQ multiplex PCR, and TCRdb kept only the in-frame ones, dropping some. The sample consists of about 36,000 clones, 83% of them appearing once. V is TRBV29-1 and J is TRBJ2-7, with D tentatively TRBD2 (5 bases). Sequencing was carried out using blood. The TCR comes from a girl aged 10-17 years with moderate ulcerative colitis. The CDR3 DNA reads TGCAGCGTCGCGGAGGAGACGTACTCCTACGAGCAGTACTTC. It codes for CSVAEETYSYEQYF.